The rows below give T cell receptor beta chains drawn from one sample of a study of blood T cell repertoires in COVID-19. Assay: immunoSEQ multiplex PCR; the TCRdb copy retains only in-frame clones and omits some. The table records more than 300,000 clones, around four fifths of them present only once. Sequenced sample: PBMCs or T cells enriched from blood (not recorded which). These receptors came from a woman aged 50 to 65 who had recovered from COVID-19. Each CDR3 is given with its conserved first and last residue. D genes are given only for firm matches. A row's size may be missing; if present it is once, few, many or a size class.

CDR3nt	CDR3aa	j_gene	v_gene	d_gene	abundance
TGTGCCAGCAGCCAGGACAGGGCCGGTGAAAAACTGTTTTTT	CASSQDRAGEKLFF	TRBJ1-4	TRBV6-5	TRBD1	few
TGTGCCAGCAGCTTAGCTAGGGGCGACTATGGCTACACCTTC	CASSLARGDYGYTF	TRBJ1-2	TRBV7-9	-	-
TGTGCCAGCAGTTCAGGACTAGCGGGAGCATTTGAGACCCAGTACTTC	CASSSGLAGAFETQYF	TRBJ2-5	TRBV6-6	TRBD2	-
TGCAGCGTACTGGGGGACAGGAGGGCAGATACGCAGTATTTT	CSVLGDRRADTQYF	TRBJ2-3	TRBV29-1	TRBD1	many
TGTGCCAGCAGTGGAACAGGGGACGGCACTGAAGCTTTCTTT	CASSGTGDGTEAFF	TRBJ1-1	TRBV6-2/TRBV6-3	TRBD1	-
TGTGCCAGTAGTATTGCTGGTGGGACACCCTCCTACAATGAGCAGTTCTTC	CASSIAGGTPSYNEQFF	TRBJ2-1	TRBV19	-	-
TGTGCCAGCTCACCGGAGACAGGGGCTGCCTACGAGCAGTACTTC	CASSPETGAAYEQYF	TRBJ2-7	TRBV18	TRBD1	-
TGCGCCAGCAGCTTGGCCCCGACTAGCGGGGAAGAGACCCAGTACTTC	CASSLAPTSGEETQYF	TRBJ2-5	TRBV5-1	TRBD2	once
TGTGCCAGTAGCTCGAGCGGTGGGTATGGCTACACCTTC	CASSSSGGYGYTF	TRBJ1-2	TRBV19	-	-
TGCGCCAGCAGCTTAGAGGTGAATTATGGCTACACCTTC	CASSLEVNYGYTF	TRBJ1-2	TRBV5-1	-	-
TGCAGCGTTGAAGATCGGCCGATAGGGGGCTTTGATGGCTACACCTTC	CSVEDRPIGGFDGYTF	TRBJ1-2	TRBV29-1	TRBD1	once
TGTGCCAGCAGTGAAATTGCAAGGGGCGACTACGAGCAGTACTTC	CASSEIARGDYEQYF	TRBJ2-7	TRBV6-1	-	-
TGTGCCAGCAGCTTTGGGGACAGGGGGGCGTACAATGAGCAGTTCTTC	CASSFGDRGAYNEQFF	TRBJ2-1	TRBV5-5	TRBD1	-
TGTGCCTGGAGAAGCGGAATTGGTCAGCCCCAGCATTTT	CAWRSGIGQPQHF	TRBJ1-5	TRBV30	-	few
TGTGCCAGCACTTGGCGGGAGGGTTCCGGGGAGCTGTTTTTT	CASTWREGSGELFF	TRBJ2-2	TRBV2	TRBD2	once
TGCAGCGGAGGTAGCGGGAGCTCCTACAATGAGCAGTTCTTC	CSGGSGSSYNEQFF	TRBJ2-1	TRBV29-1	TRBD2	-
TGTGCCAGCAGTTCGCCCGGGACTATGGAGCCCTACGAGCAGTACTTC	CASSSPGTMEPYEQYF	TRBJ2-7	TRBV6-2/TRBV6-3	TRBD2	-
TGTGCCAGCGGGGGTTTGGCGGGGGGATCGGATACGCAGTATTTT	CASGGLAGGSDTQYF	TRBJ2-3	TRBV7-2	TRBD2	-
TGTGCCAGCAGGTTTAGCATCAATCAGCCCCAGCATTTT	CASRFSINQPQHF	TRBJ1-5	TRBV27	-	once
TGTGCCTGGAGGAAGAACAGGGAGGAAGCTTTCTTT	CAWRKNREEAFF	TRBJ1-1	TRBV30	-	-